This TCR beta chain was identified in a study of cytomegalovirus exposure and HLA in healthy donors. Study results and limitations: For TCR beta chains, V- and J-gene trimming was later linked to a missense DCLRE1C variant.

As for this clone: Antigen specificity is unknown. Other DNA sequences in this sample translate to the same CDR3.

Healthy bone marrow donors made up the donors. Researchers ran the PCR with 60 Vbeta and 13 Jbeta primers. As handled by the study authors: A later analysis counted about 80 million unique TCR beta chains, some 11 million shared. Some clones are missing from TCRdb's copy, which holds only in-frame ones; the method was immunoSEQ multiplex PCR. D and trimming were read from the DNA, whereas the V and J calls and clone size are those reported in that table. The sample records fewer than 200,000 clones, around 77% being singletons. This TCR was recovered from a man in his 60s in good health and CMV-seronegative. Material for sequencing was PBMCs.

The CDR3 is CASSLGLAGGYNEQFF. In DNA form, the CDR3 reads TGTGCCAGCAGCTTAGGGTTAGCGGGAGGGTACAATGAGCAGTTCTTC. V is TRBV11-3 and J is TRBJ2-1, with 11 nucleotides matching TRBD2. The CDR3 is 16 amino acids. J was trimmed by 4 bases and V by 1 base; bases with no gene match: 3. The germline V gene encodes CDR1 SGHNT and CDR2 YENEEA.